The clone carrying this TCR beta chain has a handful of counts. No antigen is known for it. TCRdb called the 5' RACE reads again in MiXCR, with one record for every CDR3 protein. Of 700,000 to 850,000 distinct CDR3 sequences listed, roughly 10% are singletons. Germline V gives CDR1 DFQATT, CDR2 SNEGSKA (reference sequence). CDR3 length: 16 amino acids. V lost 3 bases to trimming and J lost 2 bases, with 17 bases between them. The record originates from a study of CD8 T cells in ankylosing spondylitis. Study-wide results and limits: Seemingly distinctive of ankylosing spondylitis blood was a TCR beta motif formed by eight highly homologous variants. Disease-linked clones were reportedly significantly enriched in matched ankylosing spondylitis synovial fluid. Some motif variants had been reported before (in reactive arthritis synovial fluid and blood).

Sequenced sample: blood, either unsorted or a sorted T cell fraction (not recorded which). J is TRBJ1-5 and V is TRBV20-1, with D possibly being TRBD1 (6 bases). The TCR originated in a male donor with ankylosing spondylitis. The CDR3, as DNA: TGCAGTGCTAGTTGGGTCAGGGGATATGGCAATCAGCCCCAGCATTTT. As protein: CSASWVRGYGNQPQHF.